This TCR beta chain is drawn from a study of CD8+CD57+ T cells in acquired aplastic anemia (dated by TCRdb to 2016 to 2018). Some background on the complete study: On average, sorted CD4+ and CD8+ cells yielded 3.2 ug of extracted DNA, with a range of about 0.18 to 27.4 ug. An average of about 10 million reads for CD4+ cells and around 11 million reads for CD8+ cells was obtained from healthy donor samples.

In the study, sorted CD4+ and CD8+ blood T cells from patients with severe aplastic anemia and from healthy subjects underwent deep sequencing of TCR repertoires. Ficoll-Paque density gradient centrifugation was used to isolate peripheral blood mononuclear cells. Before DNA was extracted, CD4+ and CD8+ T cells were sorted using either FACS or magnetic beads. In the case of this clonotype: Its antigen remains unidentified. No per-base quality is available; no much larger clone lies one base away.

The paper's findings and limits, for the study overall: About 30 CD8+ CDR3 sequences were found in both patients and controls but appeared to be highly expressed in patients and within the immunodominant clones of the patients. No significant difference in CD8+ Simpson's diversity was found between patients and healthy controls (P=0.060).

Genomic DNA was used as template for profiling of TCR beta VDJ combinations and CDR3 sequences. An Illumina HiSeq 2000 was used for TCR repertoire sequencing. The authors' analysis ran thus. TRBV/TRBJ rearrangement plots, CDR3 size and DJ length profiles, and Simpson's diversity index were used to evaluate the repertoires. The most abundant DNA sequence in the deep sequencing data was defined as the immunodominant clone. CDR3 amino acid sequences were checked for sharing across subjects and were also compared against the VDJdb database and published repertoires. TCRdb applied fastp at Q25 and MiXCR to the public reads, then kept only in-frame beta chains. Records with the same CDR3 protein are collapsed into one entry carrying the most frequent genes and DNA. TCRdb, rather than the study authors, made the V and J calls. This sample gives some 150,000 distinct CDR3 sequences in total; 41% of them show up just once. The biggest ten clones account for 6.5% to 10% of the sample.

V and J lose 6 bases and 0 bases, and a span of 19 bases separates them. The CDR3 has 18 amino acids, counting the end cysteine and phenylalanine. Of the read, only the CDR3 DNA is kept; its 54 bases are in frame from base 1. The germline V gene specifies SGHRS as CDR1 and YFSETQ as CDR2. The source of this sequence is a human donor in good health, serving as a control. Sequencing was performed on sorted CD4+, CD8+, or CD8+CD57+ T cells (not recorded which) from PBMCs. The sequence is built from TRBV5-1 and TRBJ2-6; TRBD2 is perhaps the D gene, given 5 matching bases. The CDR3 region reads CASKLVLETDSGANVLTF. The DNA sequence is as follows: TGCGCCAGCAAACTAGTACTAGAGACGGACTCTGGGGCCAACGTCCTGACTTTC.